This T cell receptor (beta chain) was profiled in a study of T cell repertoires in aging, cancer and after chemotherapy. Amplification of TCR beta used genomic DNA extracted from peripheral blood. From germline, CDR1 is KGHSH and CDR2 LQKENI. The CDR3 runs 12 residues. V was pared by 4 bases and J by 8 bases, with 12 bases between. As regards this clonotype: What it binds is not known.

The study's findings and limits: In healthy donors, age-related TCR diversity loss mainly reflected lost richness. Rebound thymic output was suggested by rising median generation probability during chemotherapy in each cancer cohort. Immunological memory after chemotherapy cannot be judged from the repertoire data.

Rearranged V-D-J TRB sequences were amplified with a mixed TRB-A/B primer pool. TCRdb reanalysed the multiplex PCR reads using MiXCR and keeps one entry per CDR3 protein. The data hold about 11,000 distinct CDR3 sequences, with under 30% observed a single time. The source of this sequence is a human donor in good health. The sequencing sample was made of blood. The genes are TRBV18 and TRBJ2-7, with D possibly being TRBD1 (5 bases). This CDR3 is CASSLNLGQQYF. The CDR3 DNA reads TGTGCCAGCTCACTCAACCTGGGGCAGCAGTACTTC.